Presented here are 6 T cell receptor beta chains from one specimen sequenced in a study of blood T cell repertoires in COVID-19. Repertoires were generated with immunoSEQ multiplex PCR, while TCRdb's copy carries only in-frame clones and drops some. The data contain fewer than 200,000 clones, less than 80% of them seen just once; the ten biggest clones take up roughly 20%. Material for sequencing was PBMCs or T cells enriched from blood (not recorded which). These receptors all come from a woman aged 70-85 years in a cohort exposed to, infected with or recovered from COVID-19 (not recorded which).

Many counts were recorded for this clone. The CDR3 here is CASSRTRTSYEQYF. The CDR3, as DNA: TGTGCCAGTTCGAGGACTCGCACGTCCTACGAGCAGTACTTC. This sequence joins TRBV19 and TRBJ2-7, with D maybe TRBD2 (5 bases). The germline V gene has CDR1 LNHDA and CDR2 SQIVND (reference sequence). This CDR3 is 14 amino acids long. V lost 8 bases and J 1 base, leaving 15 bases between the germline ends.

The V gene is TRBV18, the J gene TRBJ1-5, with TRBD1 as a possible D gene (6 bases). The CDR3 is made up of 14 amino acids. Germline CDR1 reads KGHSH; CDR2 reads LQKENI. Between the trimmed V and J ends, which lost 3 bases and 5 bases, there was a span of 11 bases. The CDR3 DNA reads TGTGCCAGCTCACCTACAGGGTTCGATCAGCCCCAGCATTTT. Encoded protein: CASSPTGFDQPQHF.

V is TRBV28 and J is TRBJ1-5; TRBD1 matches at 8 bases. In germline, CDR1 is MDHEN, CDR2 SYDVKM. This CDR3 region has 15 residues. The J segment lost 6 bases and the V segment lost 4 bases, leaving 8 bases of the junction unmatched. The CDR3 nucleotides are TGTGCCAGCAGTTATGGACAGGGATTGAGTCAGCCCCAGCATTTT. This sequence encodes CASSYGQGLSQPQHF.

The chain is built from TRBV27 and TRBJ2-1, with TRBD2 matching 11 bases. CDR1 and CDR2 from the germline V gene are MNHEY and SMNVEV (reference sequence). The CDR3 is 15 residues long. The junction had 7 bases not matched to a gene; V was cut back by 5 bases and J by 7 bases. Here the CDR3 DNA reads TGTGCCAGCAGTCTGATAGCGGGAGGGAGAAATGAGCAGTTCTTC. It translates to CASSLIAGGRNEQFF.

This rearrangement joins TRBV7-2 to TRBJ2-5, with 8 bases fitting TRBD2. CDR1 SGHTA and CDR2 FQGNSA come from the germline V gene. V shed 1 base, J shed 1 base, and the junction held 2 bases outside the gene matches. CDR3 length: 15 residues. Here the CDR3 DNA reads TGTGCCAGCAGCTTAGGAGGACTAGCCCAAGAGACCCAGTACTTC. It is translated as CASSLGGLAQETQYF.

This chain links TRBV7-3 with TRBJ2-3, with TRBD1 matching 7 bases. The CDR3 totals 14 residues. CDR1 is SGHTA and CDR2 is FQGTGA in the germline V gene. J lost 6 bases, V lost 3 bases, and 6 bases had no gene match. The CDR3 loop reads CASSFGQVGDTQYF. Written as DNA, the CDR3 is TGTGCCAGCAGCTTTGGACAGGTGGGGGATACGCAGTATTTT.